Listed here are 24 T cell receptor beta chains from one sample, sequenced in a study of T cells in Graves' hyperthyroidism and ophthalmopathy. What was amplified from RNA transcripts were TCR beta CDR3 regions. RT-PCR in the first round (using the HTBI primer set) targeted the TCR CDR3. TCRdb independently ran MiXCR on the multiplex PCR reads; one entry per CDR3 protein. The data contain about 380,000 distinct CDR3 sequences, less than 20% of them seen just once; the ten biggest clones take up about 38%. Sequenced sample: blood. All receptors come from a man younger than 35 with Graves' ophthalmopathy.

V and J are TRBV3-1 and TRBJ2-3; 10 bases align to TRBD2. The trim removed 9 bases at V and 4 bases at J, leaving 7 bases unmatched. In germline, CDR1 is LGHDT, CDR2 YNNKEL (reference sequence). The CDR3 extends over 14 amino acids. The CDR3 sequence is CASSSGGGPDTQYF. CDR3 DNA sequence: TGTGCCAGTTCCAGCGGGGGGGGGCCAGATACGCAGTATTTT.

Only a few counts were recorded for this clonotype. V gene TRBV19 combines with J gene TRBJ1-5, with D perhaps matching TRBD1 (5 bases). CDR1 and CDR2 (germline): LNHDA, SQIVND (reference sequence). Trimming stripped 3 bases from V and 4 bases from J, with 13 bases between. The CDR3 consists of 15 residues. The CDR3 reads CASSIGQSLNQPQHF. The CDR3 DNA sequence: TGTGCCAGTAGTATCGGACAAAGCTTGAATCAGCCCCAGCATTTT. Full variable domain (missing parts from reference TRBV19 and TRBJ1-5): DGGITQSPKYLFRKEGQNVTLSCEQNLNHDAMYWYRQDPGQGLRLIYYSQIVNDFQKGDIAEGYSVSREKKESFPLTVTSAQKNPTAFYLCASSIGQSLNQPQHFGDGTRLSIL.

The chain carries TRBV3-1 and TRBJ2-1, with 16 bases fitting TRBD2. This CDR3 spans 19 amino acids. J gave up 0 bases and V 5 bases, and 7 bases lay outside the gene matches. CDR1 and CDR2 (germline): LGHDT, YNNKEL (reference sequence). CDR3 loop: CASSLPGLAGGRSYNEQFF. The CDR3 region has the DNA TGTGCCAGCAGCTTACCGGGACTAGCGGGGGGGCGCTCCTACAATGAGCAGTTCTTC.

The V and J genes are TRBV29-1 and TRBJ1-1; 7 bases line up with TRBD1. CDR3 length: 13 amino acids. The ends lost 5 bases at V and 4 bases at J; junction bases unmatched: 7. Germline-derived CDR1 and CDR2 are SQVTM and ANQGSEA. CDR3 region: CSVNDREGTEAFF. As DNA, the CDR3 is TGCAGCGTTAACGACAGGGAGGGCACTGAAGCTTTCTTT.

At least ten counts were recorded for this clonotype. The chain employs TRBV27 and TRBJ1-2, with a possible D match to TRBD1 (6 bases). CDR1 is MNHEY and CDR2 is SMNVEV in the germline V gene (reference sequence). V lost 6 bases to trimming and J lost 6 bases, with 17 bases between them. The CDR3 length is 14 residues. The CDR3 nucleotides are TGTGCCAGCAGCACAACACAGGGACGGCATGGCTACACCTTC. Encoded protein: CASSTTQGRHGYTF.

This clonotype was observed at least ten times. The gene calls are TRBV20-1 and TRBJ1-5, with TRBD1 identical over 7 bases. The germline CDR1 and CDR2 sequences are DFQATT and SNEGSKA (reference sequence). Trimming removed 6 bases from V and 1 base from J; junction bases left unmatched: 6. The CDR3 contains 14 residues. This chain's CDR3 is CSASTGKSNQPQHF. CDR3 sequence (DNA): TGCAGTGCCTCGACAGGGAAAAGCAATCAGCCCCAGCATTTT.

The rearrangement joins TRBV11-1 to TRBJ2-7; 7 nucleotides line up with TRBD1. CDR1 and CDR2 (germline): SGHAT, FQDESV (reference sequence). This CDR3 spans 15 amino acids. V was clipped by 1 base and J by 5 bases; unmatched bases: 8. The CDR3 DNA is TGTGCCAGCAGCTTAGGGAACAGGGGTTCAGACGAGCAGTACTTC. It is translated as CASSLGNRGSDEQYF.

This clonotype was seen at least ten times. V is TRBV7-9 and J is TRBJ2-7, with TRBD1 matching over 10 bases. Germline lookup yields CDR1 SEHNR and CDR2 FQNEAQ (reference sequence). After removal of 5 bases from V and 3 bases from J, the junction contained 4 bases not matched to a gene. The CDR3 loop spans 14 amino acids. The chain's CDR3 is CASSMTGGFYEQYF. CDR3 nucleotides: TGTGCCAGCAGCATGACAGGGGGCTTCTACGAGCAGTACTTC. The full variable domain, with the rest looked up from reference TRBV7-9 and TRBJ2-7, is DTGVSQNPRHKITKRGQNVTFRCDPISEHNRLYWYRQTLGQGPEFLTYFQNEAQLEKSRLLSDRFSAERPKGSFSTLEIQRTEQGDSAMYLCASSMTGGFYEQYFGPGTRLTVT.

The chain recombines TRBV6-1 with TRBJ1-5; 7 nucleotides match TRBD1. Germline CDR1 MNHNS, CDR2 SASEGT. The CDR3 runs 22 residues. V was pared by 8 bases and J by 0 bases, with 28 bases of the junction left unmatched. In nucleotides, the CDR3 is TGTGCCAGCGGGGGGGACAGTTCCGACCCCCGCCGGATACCCAATAGCAATCAGCCCCAGCATTTT. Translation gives CASGGDSSDPRRIPNSNQPQHF.

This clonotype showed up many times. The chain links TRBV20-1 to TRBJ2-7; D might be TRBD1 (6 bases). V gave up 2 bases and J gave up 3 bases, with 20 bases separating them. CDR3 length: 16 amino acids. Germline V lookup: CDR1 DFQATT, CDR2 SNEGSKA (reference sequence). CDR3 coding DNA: TGCAGTGCTAGAAATCGACTGGCGGCAGGGGACTACGAGCAGTACTTC. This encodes CSARNRLAAGDYEQYF.

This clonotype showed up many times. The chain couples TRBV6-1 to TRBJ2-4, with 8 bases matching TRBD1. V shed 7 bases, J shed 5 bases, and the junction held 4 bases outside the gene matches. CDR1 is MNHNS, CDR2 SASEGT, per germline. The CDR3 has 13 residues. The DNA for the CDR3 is TGTGCCAGCACTAGGGGACAGGAAAACATTCAGTACTTC. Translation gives CASTRGQENIQYF.

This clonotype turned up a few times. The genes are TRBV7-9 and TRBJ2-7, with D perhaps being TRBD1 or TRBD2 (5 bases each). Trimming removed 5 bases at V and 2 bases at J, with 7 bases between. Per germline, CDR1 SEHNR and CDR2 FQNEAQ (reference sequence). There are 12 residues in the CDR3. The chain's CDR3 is CASSKGPYEQYF. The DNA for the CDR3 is TGTGCCAGCAGCAAGGGACCCTACGAGCAGTACTTC. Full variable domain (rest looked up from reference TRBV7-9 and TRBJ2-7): DTGVSQNPRHKITKRGQNVTFRCDPISEHNRLYWYRQTLGQGPEFLTYFQNEAQLEKSRLLSDRFSAERPKGSFSTLEIQRTEQGDSAMYLCASSKGPYEQYFGPGTRLTVT.

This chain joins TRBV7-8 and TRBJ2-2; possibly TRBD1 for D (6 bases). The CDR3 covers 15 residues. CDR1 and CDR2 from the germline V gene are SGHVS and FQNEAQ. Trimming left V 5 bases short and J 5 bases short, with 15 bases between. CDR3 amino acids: CASSTTNRDTGELFF. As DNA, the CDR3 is TGTGCCAGCAGCACTACCAACAGGGATACCGGGGAGCTGTTTTTT.

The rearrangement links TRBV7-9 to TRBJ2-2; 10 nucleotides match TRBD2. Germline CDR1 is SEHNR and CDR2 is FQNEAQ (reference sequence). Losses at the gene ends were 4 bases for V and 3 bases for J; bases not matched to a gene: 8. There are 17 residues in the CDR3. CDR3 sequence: CASSSAASGRYTGELFF. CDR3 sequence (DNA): TGTGCCAGCAGCTCAGCAGCTAGCGGGAGATACACCGGGGAGCTGTTTTTT.

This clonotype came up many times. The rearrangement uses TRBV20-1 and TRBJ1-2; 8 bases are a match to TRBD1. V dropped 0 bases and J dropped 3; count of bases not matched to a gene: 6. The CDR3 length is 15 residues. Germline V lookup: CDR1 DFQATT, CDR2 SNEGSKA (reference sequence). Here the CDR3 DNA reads TGCAGTGCTAGAGATCTGGGACAGGCAGACTATGGCTACACCTTC. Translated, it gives CSARDLGQADYGYTF.

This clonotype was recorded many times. The CDR3 DNA reads as TGTGCCAGCAGTCCCGACAGAATCTATAATTCACCCCTCCACTTT. Its protein product is CASSPDRIYNSPLHF. This chain links TRBV28 with TRBJ1-6, with D perhaps TRBD1 (5 bases). CDR3 size: 15 residues. V lost 5 bases and J lost 3, with 11 bases in between. From germline, CDR1 is MDHEN and CDR2 SYDVKM.

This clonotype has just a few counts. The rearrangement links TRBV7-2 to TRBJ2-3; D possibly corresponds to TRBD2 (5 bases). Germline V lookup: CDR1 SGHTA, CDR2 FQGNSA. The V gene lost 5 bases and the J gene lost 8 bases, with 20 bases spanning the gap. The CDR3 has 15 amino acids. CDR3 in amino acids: CASSPLETWAGTQYF. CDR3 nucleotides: TGTGCCAGCAGCCCCCTCGAGACTTGGGCGGGTACGCAGTATTTT.

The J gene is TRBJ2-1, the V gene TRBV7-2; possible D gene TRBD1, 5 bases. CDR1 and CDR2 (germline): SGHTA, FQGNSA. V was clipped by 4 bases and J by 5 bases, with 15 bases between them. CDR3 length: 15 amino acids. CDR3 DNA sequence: TGTGCCAGCAGCTCTACCGGAGACAGCGACAATGAGCAGTTCTTC. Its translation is CASSSTGDSDNEQFF.

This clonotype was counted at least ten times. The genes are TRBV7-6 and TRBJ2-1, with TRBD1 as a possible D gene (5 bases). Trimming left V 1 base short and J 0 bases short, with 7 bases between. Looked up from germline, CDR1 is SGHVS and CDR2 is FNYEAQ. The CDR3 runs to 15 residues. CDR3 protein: CASSLGGLSYNEQFF. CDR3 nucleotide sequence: TGTGCCAGCAGCTTAGGGGGCCTCTCCTACAATGAGCAGTTCTTC.

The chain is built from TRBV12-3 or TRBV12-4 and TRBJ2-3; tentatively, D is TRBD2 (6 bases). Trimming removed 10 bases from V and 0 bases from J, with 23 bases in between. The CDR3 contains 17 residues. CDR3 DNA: TGTGCCACTACGAGACGTTTTTCGGACTATAGCACAGATACGCAGTATTTT. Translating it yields CATTRRFSDYSTDTQYF.

The CDR3 is CASSSQQGAVGEQYF. The CDR3, as DNA: TGTGCCAGCAGCTCACAACAGGGGGCGGTGGGAGAGCAGTACTTC. This chain uses TRBV14 with TRBJ2-7; 9 nucleotides line up with TRBD1. The CDR3 extends over 15 amino acids. Trimming cost V 5 bases and J 7 bases; bases outside gene matches: 12. The germline V gene encodes CDR1 SGHDN and CDR2 FVKESK.

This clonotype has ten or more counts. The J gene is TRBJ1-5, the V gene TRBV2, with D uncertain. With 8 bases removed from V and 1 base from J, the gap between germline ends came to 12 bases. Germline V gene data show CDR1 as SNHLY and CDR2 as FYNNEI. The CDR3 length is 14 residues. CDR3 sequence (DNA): TGTGCCAGCTGGTCCGGGGTCAGCAATCAGCCCCAGCATTTT. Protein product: CASWSGVSNQPQHF. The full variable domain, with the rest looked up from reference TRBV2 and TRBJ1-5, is EPEVTQTPSHQVTQMGQEVILRCVPISNHLYFYWYRQILGQKVEFLVSFYNNEISEKSEIFDDQFSVERPDGSNFTLKIRSTKLEDSAMYFCASWSGVSNQPQHFGDGTRLSIL.

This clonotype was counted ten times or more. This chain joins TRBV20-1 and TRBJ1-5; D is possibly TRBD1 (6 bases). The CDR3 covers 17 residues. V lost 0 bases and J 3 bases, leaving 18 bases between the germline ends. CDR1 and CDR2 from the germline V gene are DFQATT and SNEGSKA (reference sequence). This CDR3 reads CSARDLGGAGVNQPQHF. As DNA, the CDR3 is TGCAGTGCTAGAGATCTCGGGGGGGCAGGGGTCAATCAGCCCCAGCATTTT.

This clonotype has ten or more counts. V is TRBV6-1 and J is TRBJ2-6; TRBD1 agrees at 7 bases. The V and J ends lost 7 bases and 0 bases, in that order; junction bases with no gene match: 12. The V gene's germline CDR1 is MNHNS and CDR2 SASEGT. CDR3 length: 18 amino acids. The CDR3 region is CASTSLQGQHSGANVLTF. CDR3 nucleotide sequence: TGTGCCAGCACCAGTTTACAGGGACAGCACTCTGGGGCCAACGTCCTGACTTTC.